This record looks at one T cell receptor beta chain sequence and its context. The antigen remains undetermined. TCR cDNA was made by 5'RACE template switching, adding a universal primer site and UMIs. From the 5' RACE reads, TCRdb called clonotypes with MiXCR, one entry per CDR3 protein. This sample yields around 590,000 distinct CDR3 sequences, of which roughly 12% are seen a single time; 15% belongs to the top ten. The sample is drawn from a study of T cells after yellow fever vaccination. Study at large: Fractions of low cell number were prepared using SMART-Seq v4 Ultra Low Input. Study findings and constraints: Within FACS-sorted repertoires, abundant clonotypes contaminating from the bulk population could be present. Among primary-vaccination clones, most reappeared after the booster, at 96% for CD4 and around 91% for CD8.

CDR3 length equals 16 residues. The V and J ends lost 0 bases and 4 bases, in that order; junction bases with no gene match: 6. Germline V CDR1 and CDR2: LGHNA, YNFKEQ. The clonotype comes from a man aged 25 to 40 who received the YFV17D yellow fever vaccine. The rearrangement joins TRBV4-2 to TRBJ2-5, with TRBD2 matching 9 bases. Sequences were derived from PBMCs, sampled on the day of the yellow fever booster vaccination. CDR3 in DNA: TGTGCCAGCAGCCAAGATTGGGGAGCGGGAGGAGAGACCCAGTACTTC. This gives the protein CASSQDWGAGGETQYF.